The present entry profiles one TCR beta chain with its context. The antigen is undetermined. Per the germline V gene, CDR1 is SGHVS and CDR2 is FQNEAQ. This CDR3 comprises 15 residues. The V gene lost 5 bases and the J gene lost 1 base, with 12 bases spanning the gap. The study ran its PCR with 60 Vbeta and 13 Jbeta primers. Libraries were prepared by immunoSEQ multiplex PCR; TCRdb keeps only in-frame clonotypes and omits some of them. Seen here are some 160,000 clones, 80% observed once, and the top ten hold about 2.5%. This sample is drawn from a study of cytomegalovirus exposure and HLA in healthy donors. Study-wide results and caveats: The authors enumerated 150 to 200 TCR beta chains as linked to cytomegalovirus. The authors assumed roughly uniform sequencing depth across donors for presence/absence analyses.

The chain uses TRBV7-8 and TRBJ1-3; perhaps TRBD1 as D (6 bases). This sequence originates from a male donor in good health and CMV-seronegative. Sequenced input: PBMCs. The chain's CDR3 is CASSPQGGSGNTIYF. CDR3 DNA: TGTGCCAGCAGCCCACAGGGCGGTTCTGGAAACACCATATATTTT. The complete variable domain, with remaining parts taken from reference TRBV7-8 and TRBJ1-3, reads GAGVSQSPRYKVAKRGQDVALRCDPISGHVSLFWYQQALGQGPEFLTYFQNEAQLDKSGLPSDRFFAERPEGSVSTLKIQRTQQEDSAVYLCASSPQGGSGNTIYFGEGSWLTVV.